Shown below are 24 T cell receptor beta chains from a single sample sequenced in a study of early T cells in non-severe SARS-CoV-2 infection. TCRdb ran MiXCR on the 5' RACE reads and lists one entry per CDR3 protein. This sample has more than 60,000 distinct CDR3 sequences; roughly 13% occur once, and the top ten carry about 6.4%. The sequenced sample consisted of whole blood. The source of these receptors is an adult who was a healthcare worker with PCR-confirmed SARS-CoV-2 infection or an uninfected control (not recorded which).

CDR3 DNA: TGTGCCAGCAGTTTTGGGGGGGGCATCTACAATGAGCAGTTCTTC. This codes for CASSFGGGIYNEQFF. This chain connects TRBV12-3 or TRBV12-4 to TRBJ2-1; D perhaps matches TRBD2 (7 bases). V lost 3 bases and J 3 bases, leaving 12 bases between the germline ends. This CDR3 spans 15 amino acids.

A few counts support this clonotype. The chain carries TRBV4-1 and TRBJ1-2; perhaps TRBD1 as D (5 bases). Germline V gene lookup returns CDR1 MGHRA and CDR2 YSYEKL. V dropped 1 base and J dropped 4 bases, with 13 bases sitting between them. CDR3 length equals 15 residues. The CDR3 DNA reads TGCGCCAGCAGCCAAGTGGGGGATGGCGGCTATGGCTACACCTTC. Encoded protein: CASSQVGDGGYGYTF.

This clonotype was counted only a few times. The chain couples TRBV7-9 to TRBJ1-2; a possible D gene is TRBD1 (5 bases). CDR3 size: 12 residues. Germline values: CDR1 SEHNR, CDR2 FQNEAQ (reference sequence). Trimming took 4 bases from V and 8 from J, leaving 11 bases between them. The CDR3 reads CASSSGGQGYTF. The CDR3 coding sequence is TGTGCCAGCAGCTCCGGGGGTCAAGGCTACACCTTC.

This clonotype was seen a handful of times. The chain joins TRBV4-1 to TRBJ2-3; 12 bases agree with TRBD2. The germline V gene has CDR1 MGHRA and CDR2 YSYEKL. The CDR3 loop spans 17 amino acids. Trimming removed 0 bases from V and 5 bases from J; junction bases left unmatched: 6. In DNA, the CDR3 is TGCGCCAGCAGCCAAGATATGACTAGCGGGGGCTTAGATACGCAGTATTTT. Its protein is CASSQDMTSGGLDTQYF.

The chain is built from TRBV6-5 and TRBJ2-1, with 9 bases aligning to TRBD2. The CDR3 length is 13 residues. With V trimmed by 6 bases and J by 16 bases, 13 bases remained unmatched. CDR1 is MNHEY, CDR2 SVGAGI, per germline. The CDR3, as DNA: TGTGCCAGCAGCCGCGACTTAGCGGGAGAGTTTTTCTTC. This gives the protein CASSRDLAGEFFF.

A few counts support this clonotype. The chain has TRBV11-2 and TRBJ2-5; no clear D gene. Deletions cut 4 bases from V and 5 bases from J, with 5 bases between. The CDR3 length is 11 residues. Germline CDR1 reads SGHAT; CDR2 reads FQNNGV. CDR3 sequence: CASSSYETQYF. CDR3 nucleotide sequence: TGTGCCAGCAGCTCCTATGAGACCCAGTACTTC.

J is TRBJ2-5 and V is TRBV28; D unresolved. The CDR3 extends over 14 amino acids. Germline CDR1 is MDHEN and CDR2 is SYDVKM. The V end lost 7 bases, the J end lost 4 bases, and 16 bases lay between the germline ends. The CDR3 is CASNPHPGAETQYF. DNA of the CDR3: TGTGCCAGCAACCCACATCCGGGCGCAGAGACCCAGTACTTC.

The chain couples TRBV12-3 or TRBV12-4 to TRBJ1-1; D not resolved. Deletions cut 1 base from V and 5 bases from J, with 8 bases between. This CDR3 spans 13 amino acids. This CDR3 reads CASSLERKTEAFF. CDR3 bases: TGTGCCAGCAGTTTAGAGCGGAAAACTGAAGCTTTCTTT.

This clonotype was observed a few times. This chain links TRBV19 with TRBJ2-7; a possible D gene is TRBD1 (6 bases). Trimming removed 6 bases from V and 3 bases from J, with 18 bases in between. This CDR3 is built from 15 residues. Germline V CDR1 and CDR2: LNHDA, SQIVND (reference sequence). The CDR3 DNA follows: TGTGCCAGTAGCCCCTGGGGGCCCCGAATCTACGAGCAGTACTTC. Its protein is CASSPWGPRIYEQYF. The full variable domain, rest sourced from reference TRBV19 and TRBJ2-7, is DGGITQSPKYLFRKEGQNVTLSCEQNLNHDAMYWYRQDPGQGLRLIYYSQIVNDFQKGDIAEGYSVSREKKESFPLTVTSAQKNPTAFYLCASSPWGPRIYEQYFGPGTRLTVT.

This clonotype was observed at least ten times. The chain combines TRBV5-1 with TRBJ1-4; 9 bases match TRBD1. The V gene's germline CDR1 is SGHRS and CDR2 YFSETQ. The CDR3 covers 17 residues. With V trimmed by 4 bases and J by 0 bases, 7 bases remained unmatched. The CDR3, as DNA: TGCGCCAGCAGCCGGACAGGGGTACGGGCAACTAATGAAAAACTGTTTTTT. Translated: CASSRTGVRATNEKLFF.

This clonotype was observed a few times. The chain is built from TRBV10-3 and TRBJ2-3, with TRBD1 matching 7 bases. Germline V gene data show CDR1 as ENHRY and CDR2 as SYGVKD. J lost 0 bases, V lost 10 bases, and 19 bases had no gene match. This CDR3 has 18 residues. The CDR3 spells CASSVGTARVSSTDTQYF. CDR3 DNA sequence: TGTGCCAGCTCCGTAGGGACAGCGCGCGTTTCTAGCACAGATACGCAGTATTTT.

In this sample, this clonotype turned up a few times. The gene calls are TRBV5-1 and TRBJ1-1, with 8 bases aligning to TRBD1. The CDR3 is 15 residues long. Germline values: CDR1 SGHRS, CDR2 YFSETQ. V lost 4 bases and J lost 4; bases outside the gene matches: 9. The CDR3 DNA sequence: TGCGCCAGCAGCCTGTATGGACAGGGTGGCACTGAAGCTTTCTTT. It is translated as CASSLYGQGGTEAFF.

CDR3 residues: CASRAHLDHYEQYF. The CDR3 DNA is TGCGCCAGCAGGGCACACCTAGATCACTACGAGCAGTACTTC. The genes are TRBV5-1 and TRBJ2-7; D is ambiguous. This CDR3 is built from 14 residues. Germline CDR1 is SGHRS and CDR2 is YFSETQ. Between the trimmed V and J ends, which lost 5 bases and 3 bases, there was a span of 15 bases.

This clonotype showed up many times. The V gene is TRBV27, the J gene TRBJ2-3; 13 bases are a match to TRBD2. Germline-derived CDR1 and CDR2 are MNHEY and SMNVEV (reference sequence). The ends lost 0 bases at V and 5 bases at J; junction bases unmatched: 11. CDR3 length: 19 residues. CDR3 coding DNA: TGTGCCAGCAGTTTATCGGTCCTGACTAGCGGGAGGCTCGGAGATACGCAGTATTTT. Translating it yields CASSLSVLTSGRLGDTQYF.

The rearrangement uses TRBV2 and TRBJ1-1; tentative D call: TRBD1 (5 bases). The CDR3 has 12 amino acids. CDR1 and CDR2 (germline): SNHLY, FYNNEI. The ends were cut back, 8 bases at V and 5 bases at J, with 12 bases in the middle. The CDR3 reads CASRRWGTEAFF. As DNA, the CDR3 is TGTGCCAGCCGGAGGTGGGGGACTGAAGCTTTCTTT.

The rearrangement uses TRBV28 and TRBJ2-1; 11 bases match TRBD2. With 4 bases clipped from V and 2 bases from J, the junction kept 4 bases outside the gene matches. Germline CDR1 reads MDHEN; CDR2 reads SYDVKM. The CDR3 is 16 amino acids. The CDR3 DNA reads as TGTGCCAGCAGTTCTACGACTAGCGGGACCTACAATGAGCAGTTCTTC. As protein: CASSSTTSGTYNEQFF.

There are a few counts of this clonotype. The V and J genes are TRBV7-8 and TRBJ1-4; D might be TRBD1 (5 bases). The CDR3 is 17 residues long. Trimming took 4 bases from V and 5 from J, leaving 20 bases between them. From germline, CDR1 is SGHVS and CDR2 FQNEAQ. Here the CDR3 DNA reads TGTGCCAGCAGCTCAACGTTGGGGACCCGAACGAATGAAAAACTGTTTTTT. This gives the protein CASSSTLGTRTNEKLFF.

This rearrangement joins TRBV7-2 to TRBJ2-1, with no clear D. The germline gives CDR1 SGHTA, CDR2 FQGNSA. CDR3 length: 12 amino acids. V was cut by 5 bases and J by 7 bases, with 9 bases left in between. The CDR3 DNA sequence: TGTGCCAGCAGCGCCGGGCCGAATGAGCAGTTCTTC. It yields the protein CASSAGPNEQFF.

This clonotype was observed a handful of times. The V and J genes are TRBV11-2 and TRBJ2-1, with D perhaps TRBD1 (6 bases). This CDR3 has 16 amino acids. CDR1 is SGHAT, CDR2 FQNNGV, per germline. V was clipped by 0 bases and J by 7 bases, with 16 bases between them. The CDR3 is CASSLDPGQGRNEQFF. The CDR3 nucleotides read TGTGCCAGCAGCTTAGACCCCGGTCAGGGGCGGAATGAGCAGTTCTTC. Together with reference TRBV11-2 and TRBJ2-1, the CDR3 gives the full variable domain: EAGVAQSPRYKIIEKRQSVAFWCNPISGHATLYWYQQILGQGPKLLIQFQNNGVVDDSQLPKDRFSAERLKGVDSTLKIQPAKLEDSAVYLCASSLDPGQGRNEQFFGPGTRLTVL.

The chain is built from TRBV5-4 and TRBJ2-5, with D hard to call. The CDR3 spans 12 residues. V was shortened by 3 bases and J by 5 bases, with 8 bases between the two germline ends. CDR1 is SGHNT and CDR2 is YYREEE in the germline V gene (reference sequence). The CDR3 sequence: CASSSYLETQYF. The CDR3 DNA reads as TGTGCCAGCAGCTCGTACCTGGAGACCCAGTACTTC.

This sequence joins TRBV30 and TRBJ2-5, with no clear D. The CDR3 contains 11 residues. Germline CDR1 GTSNPN, CDR2 SVGIG (reference sequence). The ends were cut back, 0 bases at V and 5 bases at J, with 4 bases in the middle. In DNA form, the CDR3 reads TGTGCCTGGAGTGTACACGAGACCCAGTACTTC. Amino acid sequence: CAWSVHETQYF.

This clonotype was counted ten times or more. This chain joins TRBV12-3 or TRBV12-4 and TRBJ1-1, with D possibly TRBD1 on 5 matching bases. The germline V and J ends were trimmed by 8 bases and 5 bases, with 15 bases remaining between them. The CDR3 loop spans 13 amino acids. The CDR3 here is CASEFTRGTEAFF. DNA for the CDR3: TGTGCCAGCGAATTCACGAGGGGTACTGAAGCTTTCTTT.

The CDR3, as DNA: TGCGCCAGCAGCTTGGGAGGGGATAATGAAAAACTGTTTTTT. Its protein product is CASSLGGDNEKLFF. The chain uses TRBV5-1 and TRBJ1-4; D is possibly TRBD1 (5 bases). CDR3 size: 14 residues. Trimming removed 0 bases from V and 4 bases from J, with 7 bases in between. Germline V lookup: CDR1 SGHRS, CDR2 YFSETQ.

The chain has TRBV6-6 and TRBJ1-5; D not certain. CDR1 and CDR2 (germline): MNHNY, SVGAGI (reference sequence). Trimming pared 2 bases from V and 2 bases from J, leaving 10 bases between. The CDR3 sequence is 15 residues long. The CDR3 sequence: CASSYGRAGNQPQHF. The DNA of the CDR3 is TGTGCCAGCAGTTACGGCCGGGCTGGCAATCAGCCCCAGCATTTT.